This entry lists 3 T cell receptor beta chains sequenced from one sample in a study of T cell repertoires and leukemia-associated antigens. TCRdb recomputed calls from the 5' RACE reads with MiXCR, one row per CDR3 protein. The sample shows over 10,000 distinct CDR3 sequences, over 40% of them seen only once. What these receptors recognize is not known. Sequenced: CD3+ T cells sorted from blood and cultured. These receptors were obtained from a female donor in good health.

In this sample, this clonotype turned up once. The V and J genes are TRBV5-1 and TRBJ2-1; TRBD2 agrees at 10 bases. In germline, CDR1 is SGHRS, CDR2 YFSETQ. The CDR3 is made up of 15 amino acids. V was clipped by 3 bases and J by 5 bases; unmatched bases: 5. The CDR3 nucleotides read TGCGCCAGCAGCTCCGGGCTAGCGGGAGACAATGAGCAGTTCTTC. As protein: CASSSGLAGDNEQFF.

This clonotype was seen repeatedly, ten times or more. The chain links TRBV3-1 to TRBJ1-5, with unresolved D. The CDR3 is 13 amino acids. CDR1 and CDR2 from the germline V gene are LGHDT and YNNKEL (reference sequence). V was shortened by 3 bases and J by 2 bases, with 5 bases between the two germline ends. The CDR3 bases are TGTGCCAGCAGCCAGACGGGCAATCAGCCCCAGCATTTT. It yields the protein CASSQTGNQPQHF.

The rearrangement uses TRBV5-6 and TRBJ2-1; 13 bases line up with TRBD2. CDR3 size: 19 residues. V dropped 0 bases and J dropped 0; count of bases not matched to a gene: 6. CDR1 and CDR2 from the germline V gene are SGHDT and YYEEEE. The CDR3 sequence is CASSLGLAGGALSYNEQFF. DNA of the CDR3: TGTGCCAGCAGCTTGGGACTAGCGGGAGGTGCTCTCTCCTACAATGAGCAGTTCTTC.